Sequencing of this T cell receptor beta chain was carried out in a study of T cell responses to AZD1222 COVID-19 vaccine. Study observations and caveats: The study reported that nearly half of spike-specific TCRs target unmutated variant regions. Spike was spanned by vaccine-associated CD4 TCRs, with dominance at 160-218 and 743-854.

TCRdb's table, derived via immunoSEQ multiplex PCR, lists solely in-frame clones and lacks some. The sample yields roughly 140,000 clones, roughly 90% seen once. A remark on this clone: Antigen specificity is unknown.

V shed 5 bases, J shed 8 bases, and the junction held 5 bases outside the gene matches. The CDR3 consists of 13 residues. Germline V gene sequence: CDR1 MDHEN, CDR2 SYDVKM. This clonotype was obtained from an adult who received the AZD1222 COVID-19 vaccine. The input for sequencing was peripheral blood, taken 28 days after the second AZD1222 dose. This chain uses TRBV28 with TRBJ1-2, with 10 positions matching TRBD1. Written as DNA, the CDR3 is TGTGCCAGCAGTCGCGACAGGGGGCGAGGCTACACCTTC. Translation gives CASSRDRGRGYTF.